This T cell receptor beta chain came from a study of T cell responses to AZD1222 COVID-19 vaccine. Study context: Second-dose intervals of approximately 4 or approximately 12 weeks were pooled.

The method was immunoSEQ multiplex PCR; TCRdb's version includes in-frame clones alone and lacks a portion of them. The sample comprises about 120,000 clones, more than 70% of which are singletons, and about 9.4% rests with the top ten. V was cut by 5 bases and J by 2 bases, with 14 bases left in between. The germline gives CDR1 SGHTA, CDR2 FQGTGA. The CDR3 spans 15 residues. About this clone itself: As yet, its antigen is unknown.

Findings and caveats of the study: Following two doses of AZD1222, Spike-specific TCR breadth and depth rose. None of the repertoires were sampled until the peak T cell response had passed.

The sequence was obtained from an adult in good health. Sequencing used peripheral blood, obtained on day 0 of AZD1222 vaccination. The rearrangement uses TRBV7-3 and TRBJ2-3; perhaps TRBD2 as D (6 bases). This chain's CDR3 is CASSTGVRDTDTQYF. CDR3 coding DNA: TGTGCCAGCAGCACGGGGGTGAGGGACACAGATACGCAGTATTTT.